One and the same sample provided the 7 T cell receptor beta chains below, sequenced in a study of blood T cell repertoires in COVID-19. The assay was immunoSEQ multiplex PCR, and TCRdb's table has in-frame clones only and misses some. The data show about 91,000 clones, with about 76% seen just once and roughly 10% held by the top ten. The material sequenced was peripheral blood. These receptors were collected from a woman older than 75 with acute or convalescent COVID-19.

V and J are TRBV5-1 and TRBJ1-2; TRBD1 might be the D (6 bases). Between the trimmed V and J ends, which lost 4 bases and 5 bases, there was a span of 18 bases. The CDR3 is 15 amino acids. CDR1 is SGHRS and CDR2 is YFSETQ in the germline V gene. The CDR3 nucleotides read TGCGCCAGCAGCCAGGGGAGGGGCGGACAGTATGGCTACACCTTC. It codes for CASSQGRGGQYGYTF.

This chain connects TRBV2 to TRBJ1-4; D may be TRBD1 (5 bases). Germline CDR1 is SNHLY and CDR2 is FYNNEI. Trimming stripped 6 bases from V and 0 bases from J, with 14 bases between. This CDR3 spans 16 amino acids. The CDR3 spells CASSPTGVATNEKLFF. The CDR3 DNA reads TGTGCCAGCAGCCCTACAGGAGTTGCAACTAATGAAAAACTGTTTTTT.

The rearrangement joins TRBV4-3 to TRBJ2-7; 7 nucleotides match TRBD2. The V gene's germline CDR1 is LGHNA and CDR2 YSLEER. The trim removed 1 base at V and 0 bases at J, leaving 3 bases unmatched. The CDR3 is made up of 15 amino acids. CDR3 amino acids: CASSQVLAASYEQYF. As DNA, the CDR3 is TGCGCCAGCAGCCAAGTCCTAGCGGCCTCCTACGAGCAGTACTTC.

There are many counts of this clone. The V gene is TRBV27, the J gene TRBJ2-7; D perhaps matches TRBD1 (6 bases). CDR3 length: 11 residues. With 8 bases removed from V and 3 bases from J, the gap between germline ends came to 8 bases. Germline CDR1 and CDR2: MNHEY and SMNVEV (reference sequence). CDR3 DNA sequence: TGTGCCAGCCGAGGGGGCTACGAGCAGTACTTC. Encoded protein: CASRGGYEQYF.

The gene calls are TRBV25-1 and TRBJ1-6, with 7 bases matching TRBD1. The CDR3 spans 17 residues. Germline-derived CDR1 and CDR2 are MGHDK and SYGVNS. Trimming at V came to 3 bases and at J to 0 bases, leaving 5 bases not matched to a gene. CDR3 sequence reads: CASSEKQGSSYNSPLHF. The CDR3, as DNA: TGTGCCAGCAGTGAGAAACAGGGGAGCTCCTATAATTCACCCCTCCACTTT.

The genes are TRBV6-5 and TRBJ1-2; TRBD1 aligns across 8 bases. CDR3 length: 13 residues. Germline assignment: CDR1 MNHEY and CDR2 SVGAGI. The J segment lost 6 bases and the V segment lost 2 bases, leaving 2 bases of the junction unmatched. The CDR3 nucleotides read TGTGCCAGCAGTTACCTGGGACAGGATGGCTACACCTTC. Its translation is CASSYLGQDGYTF.

This clone was found a few times. The chain links TRBV11-2 to TRBJ1-1, with D unresolved. V shed 4 bases and J shed 1 base, with 10 bases lying between them. Germline lookup yields CDR1 SGHAT and CDR2 FQNNGV. The CDR3 covers 14 residues. CDR3 loop: CASSSRSGNTEAFF. The CDR3 DNA reads TGTGCCAGCAGCTCACGGTCTGGGAACACTGAAGCTTTCTTT.